This entry lists 21 T cell receptor beta chains sequenced from one sample in a study of blood T cells in healthy people across ages. A J-beta primer mix and a sample-barcoded 5' primer were used in a second PCR of roughly 7 to 12 cycles. TCRdb used MiXCR to reprocess the 5' RACE reads, holding one entry per CDR3 protein. Of approximately 1,000,000 distinct CDR3 sequences detected, 30% to 40% appear once; the ten largest clones hold 13%. Sequencing was done on a sample of blood. The receptors come from a man aged 18 to 30 in good health.

The chain links TRBV12-3 or TRBV12-4 to TRBJ1-2, with D perhaps matching TRBD1 (5 bases). Trimming shortened V by 6 bases and J by 8 bases, and 25 bases separated the two germline ends. The CDR3 totals 16 residues. The CDR3 sequence is CASRLGVGGERTGYTF. The CDR3 DNA sequence: TGTGCCAGCAGACTGGGGGTTGGTGGAGAACGAACAGGCTACACCTTC.

V and J are TRBV5-1 and TRBJ2-2, with 7 bases lining up with TRBD1. The CDR3 length is 15 residues. With V trimmed by 0 bases and J by 5 bases, 4 bases remained unmatched. Per the germline V gene, CDR1 is SGHRS and CDR2 is YFSETQ. The CDR3 nucleotides read TGCGCCAGCAGCTTGGCCGAGACAGGGACCGGGGAGCTGTTTTTT. Protein product: CASSLAETGTGELFF.

This clonotype appeared a single time. The J gene is TRBJ2-1, the V gene TRBV6-5; 8 nucleotides match TRBD2. This CDR3 spans 15 amino acids. V shed 2 bases and J 3 bases; nucleotides not matched to a gene: 3. CDR1 and CDR2 from the germline V gene are MNHEY and SVGAGI. This CDR3 reads CASSYVSGVYNEQFF. The CDR3 nucleotides read TGTGCCAGCAGTTACGTTAGCGGGGTCTACAATGAGCAGTTCTTC.

This clonotype was detected many times. The genes are TRBV27 and TRBJ2-7, with no clear D. The germline CDR1 and CDR2 sequences are MNHEY and SMNVEV (reference sequence). V was shortened by 8 bases and J by 0 bases, with 8 bases between the two germline ends. CDR3 length equals 12 residues. CDR3: CASAAASYEQYF. The CDR3 nucleotides are TGTGCCAGCGCGGCGGCCTCCTACGAGCAGTACTTC.

The V and J genes are TRBV30 and TRBJ1-4; D call uncertain. The CDR3 is 13 residues long. CDR1 is GTSNPN, CDR2 SVGIG, per germline (reference sequence). Trimming took off 1 base at V and 5 bases at J, with 8 bases between the two ends. CDR3 bases: TGTGCCTGGAGTGGCAGGCGGAATGAAAAACTGTTTTTT. Its translation is CAWSGRRNEKLFF.

This clonotype was counted between two and nine times. The CDR3 loop reads CASSHTTGDLAGGNEQYF. CDR3 nucleotides: TGTGCCAGCAGTCATACGACTGGGGACCTAGCGGGGGGGAATGAGCAGTACTTC. This sequence joins TRBV7-9 and TRBJ2-5; the match to TRBD2 covers 12 bases. The CDR3 consists of 18 residues. CDR1 is SEHNR, CDR2 FQNEAQ, per germline (reference sequence). With 6 bases clipped from V and 11 bases from J, the junction kept 22 bases outside the gene matches. The full variable domain, with the rest looked up from reference TRBV7-9 and TRBJ2-5, is DTGVSQNPRHKITKRGQNVTFRCDPISEHNRLYWYRQTLGQGPEFLTYFQNEAQLEKSRLLSDRFSAERPKGSFSTLEIQRTEQGDSAMYLCASSHTTGDLAGGNEQYFGPGTRLLVL.

This clonotype appeared many times. This chain connects TRBV20-1 to TRBJ2-7, with 12 bases matching TRBD1. The trim removed 3 bases at V and 3 bases at J, leaving 6 bases unmatched. This CDR3 region has 15 residues. Germline V gene sequence: CDR1 DFQATT, CDR2 SNEGSKA (reference sequence). The CDR3 sequence is CSARGDRGQGYEQYF. CDR3 in DNA: TGCAGTGCTAGGGGGGACAGGGGGCAGGGCTACGAGCAGTACTTC.

The genes are TRBV4-1 and TRBJ2-2; no reliable D call. Trimming stripped 3 bases from V and 0 bases from J, with 11 bases between. CDR1 is MGHRA and CDR2 is YSYEKL in the germline V gene. This CDR3 comprises 16 residues. CDR3 residues: CASSHRTGTNTGELFF. The CDR3 region has the DNA TGCGCCAGCAGCCATAGGACGGGTACGAACACCGGGGAGCTGTTTTTT.

The CDR3 DNA follows: TGCAGTGCTGGGGACACATCTAACTATGGCTACACCTTC. Its protein product is CSAGDTSNYGYTF. The chain joins TRBV20-1 to TRBJ1-2, with D perhaps matching TRBD1 (6 bases). Germline CDR1 is DFQATT and CDR2 is SNEGSKA (reference sequence). This CDR3 is 13 amino acids long. With 5 bases removed from V and 0 bases from J, the gap between germline ends came to 10 bases.

The CDR3 is CSAALGGQGAYEQYF. Written as DNA, the CDR3 is TGCAGCGCTGCCTTAGGGGGACAGGGTGCCTACGAGCAGTACTTC. The chain links TRBV29-1 to TRBJ2-7; 9 bases are shared with TRBD1. The CDR3 is 15 residues long. CDR1 is SQVTM, CDR2 ANQGSEA, per germline. V lost 7 bases and J lost 2; bases outside the gene matches: 12.

This chain connects TRBV4-1 to TRBJ2-1; D is ambiguous. Trimming removed 8 bases at V and 0 bases at J, with 17 bases between. Germline V gives CDR1 MGHRA, CDR2 YSYEKL. CDR3 length equals 16 residues. CDR3 in amino acids: CASQELTGYSYNEQFF. Written as DNA, the CDR3 is TGCGCCAGCCAAGAATTAACCGGGTACTCCTACAATGAGCAGTTCTTC.

This clonotype was observed many times. The chain couples TRBV4-2 to TRBJ2-1, with D possibly being TRBD1 or TRBD2 (5 bases each). The CDR3 spans 17 residues. Germline CDR1 and CDR2: LGHNA and YNFKEQ. The V end was cut by 0 bases, the J end by 8 bases, with 20 bases between. DNA for the CDR3: TGTGCCAGCAGCCAAGATATAGGAGTTGGGACGTCGGATGAGCAGTTCTTC. Its protein product is CASSQDIGVGTSDEQFF.

Turning to this clonotype: A junction end diverges from the germline sequence, so it may reflect a read error. V usage is TRBV6-5 and J usage is TRBJ1-4; 7 nucleotides align to TRBD1. This CDR3 has 14 residues. Germline loops: CDR1 MNHEY, CDR2 SVGAGI. The CDR3 here is CASSHSPQGRELFF. The CDR3 DNA sequence: TGTGCCAGCAGTCACTCCCCACAGGGGAGGGAACTGTTTTTT.

This clonotype was seen more than once but under ten times. The gene calls are TRBV2 and TRBJ1-6; no clear D. The CDR3 loop spans 15 amino acids. V shed 6 bases and J shed 1 base, with 10 bases lying between them. Germline CDR1 SNHLY, CDR2 FYNNEI. The CDR3 sequence: CASSPLESYNSPLHF. The CDR3 DNA reads TGTGCCAGCAGCCCCCTAGAGTCCTATAATTCACCCCTCCACTTT.

The chain combines TRBV6-2 or TRBV6-3 with TRBJ1-2; D is ambiguous. The CDR3 has 14 amino acids. Trimming shortened V by 0 bases and J by 2 bases, and 7 bases separated the two germline ends. Germline V CDR1 and CDR2: MNHEY, SVGEGT. CDR3 loop: CASSYSLGNYGYTF. As DNA, the CDR3 is TGTGCCAGCAGTTACTCGTTGGGGAACTATGGCTACACCTTC.

The chain is built from TRBV6-1 and TRBJ1-5; D not resolved. This CDR3 contains 12 residues. Between the trimmed V and J ends, which lost 3 bases and 8 bases, there was a span of 8 bases. Germline V lookup: CDR1 MNHNS, CDR2 SASEGT. CDR3 amino acids: CASSDLVEPQHF. CDR3 nucleotide sequence: TGTGCCAGCAGTGACCTAGTAGAGCCCCAGCATTTT.

Note on this clonotype: The junction shows a germline mismatch at one end, possibly a read error. The V gene is TRBV14, the J gene TRBJ1-1; no reliable D call. The CDR3 is made up of 14 amino acids. Germline CDR1 reads SGHDN; CDR2 reads FVKESK. The chain's CDR3 is CAGSSGTVNTEAFF. CDR3 coding DNA: TGTGCCGGCAGCTCTGGTACAGTCAACACTGAAGCTTTCTTT. Looking up the rest from reference TRBV14 and TRBJ1-1 gives the full variable domain: EAGVTQFPSHSVIEKGQTVTLRCDPISGHDNLYWYRRVMGKEIKFLLHFVKESKQDESGMPNNRFLAERTGGTYSTLKVQPAELEDSGVYFCAGSSGTVNTEAFFGQGTRLTVV.

The chain joins TRBV2 to TRBJ2-2; TRBD1 might be the D (6 bases). The CDR3 extends over 16 amino acids. From germline, CDR1 is SNHLY and CDR2 FYNNEI. V shed 0 bases and J shed 4 bases, with 12 bases lying between them. The CDR3 DNA reads as TGTGCCAGCAGTGAAGCGGGCAGGGGACCCACCGGGGAGCTGTTTTTT. The encoded protein is CASSEAGRGPTGELFF.

A few counts support this clonotype. This sequence joins TRBV12-3 or TRBV12-4 and TRBJ2-3, with a weak D call TRBD1 (7 bases). V was trimmed by 4 bases and J by 2 bases, leaving 16 bases between them. The CDR3 contains 16 residues. The CDR3 DNA reads as TGTGCCAGCAGTTCTGGAGGGGGCCCCCTCACAGATACGCAGTATTTT. Its protein is CASSSGGGPLTDTQYF.

This clonotype was seen only a few times. The chain carries TRBV20-1 and TRBJ2-1; D call uncertain. V lost 2 bases to trimming and J lost 0 bases, with 11 bases between them. The CDR3 runs 15 residues. Germline CDR1 is DFQATT and CDR2 is SNEGSKA (reference sequence). CDR3 sequence (DNA): TGCAGTGCTAGACCCCTCGCGAGCTCCTACAATGAGCAGTTCTTC. As protein: CSARPLASSYNEQFF.

This clonotype was recorded only once. The chain has TRBV7-9 and TRBJ1-2; 7 positions match TRBD1. CDR1 is SEHNR and CDR2 is FQNEAQ in the germline V gene (reference sequence). Germline trimming cut 5 bases from V and 6 bases from J; bases unmatched to any gene: 12. The CDR3 totals 15 residues. CDR3 protein: CASSTRRQGGDGYTF. The CDR3 bases are TGTGCCAGCAGCACGAGACGACAGGGTGGGGATGGCTACACCTTC.